The 31 T cell receptor beta chains in this list originate from one sample, sequenced in a study of T-cell reconstitution after alpha-beta-depleted transplantation in children. Preparing the TCRbeta library involved the use of unique molecular identifiers. MiXCR, run by TCRdb on the PCR reads, gives a single entry per CDR3 protein. The data contain some 50,000 distinct CDR3 sequences, around 9% of them singletons. Sequenced here: PBMCs, mostly from graft donor cells, sampled 60 days after TCRalphabeta/CD19-depleted stem cell transplant. The origin of the receptors is a male patient aged 2 to 9 who had a stem cell transplant for chronic granulomatous disease, so the T cells may come from the graft donor.

The V and J genes are TRBV20-1 and TRBJ1-5, with D hard to call. The CDR3 consists of 14 residues. Germline V gene data show CDR1 as DFQATT and CDR2 as SNEGSKA (reference sequence). Trimming took off 4 bases at V and 3 bases at J, with 13 bases between the two ends. The CDR3, as DNA: TGCAGTGCTAACGATCGAGTAACCAATCAGCCCCAGCATTTT. The encoded protein is CSANDRVTNQPQHF.

This clonotype occurred many times. This chain uses TRBV7-8 with TRBJ2-3, with D unresolved. This CDR3 region has 15 residues. Per the germline V gene, CDR1 is SGHVS and CDR2 is FQNEAQ. Trimming removed 4 bases from V and 2 bases from J, with 13 bases in between. The CDR3 nucleotides are TGTGCCAGCAGCTCCTTGATAACCTTCACAGATACGCAGTATTTT. Translation: CASSSLITFTDTQYF.

V usage is TRBV27 and J usage is TRBJ2-1; 8 bases match TRBD2. V lost 8 bases to trimming and J lost 4 bases; unmatched junction nucleotides: 7. CDR3 length equals 14 residues. Germline CDR1 and CDR2: MNHEY and SMNVEV (reference sequence). The chain's CDR3 is CASCPSSGYNEQFF. In DNA form, the CDR3 reads TGTGCCAGCTGCCCCTCTAGCGGGTACAATGAGCAGTTCTTC.

The rearrangement uses TRBV11-2 and TRBJ2-5; TRBD2 is a possible D gene (6 bases). The V gene's germline CDR1 is SGHAT and CDR2 FQNNGV. The V and J ends lost 0 bases and 5 bases respectively, with 7 bases between them. This CDR3 spans 13 amino acids. The CDR3 DNA is TGTGCCAGCAGCTTAGATCGGGGGGAGACCCAGTACTTC. It translates to CASSLDRGETQYF.

This clonotype was found many times. V and J are TRBV20-1 and TRBJ2-1, with 12 bases aligning to TRBD2. Germline V gene sequence: CDR1 DFQATT, CDR2 SNEGSKA (reference sequence). This CDR3 has 13 amino acids. V trimming: 6 bases; J trimming: 7 bases; junction bases outside the gene matches: 4. In DNA, the CDR3 is TGCAGTGCGAGACTAGCGGGAGTTAATGAGCAGTTCTTC. This codes for CSARLAGVNEQFF.

This clonotype was seen many times. The chain is built from TRBV9 and TRBJ1-5; unclear D gene. Trimming stripped 3 bases from V and 2 bases from J, with 9 bases between. Germline V lookup: CDR1 SGDLS, CDR2 YYNGEE. The CDR3 is 14 residues long. CDR3 bases: TGTGCCAGCAGCGAGGGTCCGGGCAATCAGCCCCAGCATTTT. Protein product: CASSEGPGNQPQHF.

This clonotype was observed many times. The CDR3 DNA reads as TGTGCCATCAGTGAGTCGGGTCAAATGGGACAGGGGGCTGCCTACGAGCAGTACTTC. It encodes CAISESGQMGQGAAYEQYF. The chain carries TRBV10-3 and TRBJ2-7; TRBD1 matches 12 bases. The CDR3 length is 19 residues. Germline CDR1 reads ENHRY; CDR2 reads SYGVKD. After removal of 0 bases from V and 2 bases from J, the junction contained 11 bases not matched to a gene.

The chain couples TRBV20-1 to TRBJ2-4; TRBD1 matches at 9 bases. The CDR3 contains 14 residues. From germline, CDR1 is DFQATT and CDR2 SNEGSKA (reference sequence). Trimming cost V 3 bases and J 4 bases; bases outside gene matches: 4. The CDR3 reads CSARKGQGKNIQYF. The CDR3 nucleotides read TGCAGTGCTAGGAAGGGACAGGGTAAAAACATTCAGTACTTC.

The chain is built from TRBV19 and TRBJ2-6; D unresolved. In germline, CDR1 is LNHDA, CDR2 SQIVND (reference sequence). V was cut by 3 bases and J by 4 bases, with 10 bases left in between. The CDR3 is 15 residues long. Here the CDR3 reads CASSMRKSGANVLTF. The CDR3 region has the DNA TGTGCCAGTAGTATGCGGAAGTCGGGGGCCAACGTCCTGACTTTC.

At least ten counts were recorded for this clonotype. The chain uses TRBV6-5 and TRBJ2-1; no definite D call. Trimming cost V 2 bases and J 8 bases, with 16 bases left between them. This CDR3 spans 15 amino acids. Per the germline V gene, CDR1 is MNHEY and CDR2 is SVGAGI. The chain's CDR3 is CASSYEWALPDEQFF. DNA for the CDR3: TGTGCCAGCAGTTACGAGTGGGCCCTCCCGGATGAGCAGTTCTTC.

At least ten counts were recorded for this clonotype. The chain combines TRBV12-3 or TRBV12-4 with TRBJ2-1; no clear D gene. CDR3 length equals 12 residues. V lost 1 base to trimming and J lost 9 bases, with 7 bases between them. Written as DNA, the CDR3 is TGTGCCAGCAGTTTAGTGCCGGGTGAGCAGTTCTTC. Translated: CASSLVPGEQFF.

This clonotype was seen only a few times. V is TRBV4-3 and J is TRBJ2-7; D perhaps matches TRBD1 (5 bases). Deletions cut 2 bases from V and 5 bases from J, with 13 bases between. Germline assignment: CDR1 LGHNA and CDR2 YSLEER. This CDR3 is 14 amino acids long. In DNA, the CDR3 is TGCGCCAGCAGCCAAAATGCATTGGGGCACGAGCAGTACTTC. It is translated as CASSQNALGHEQYF.

In regard to this clonotype: A much larger clonotype is one base distant, so this may be a read error. This sequence joins TRBV30 and TRBJ2-2; TRBD1 matches 7 bases. The CDR3 is made up of 17 amino acids. In germline, CDR1 is GTSNPN, CDR2 SVGIG (reference sequence). The CDR3 DNA sequence: TGTGCCCGGAGTCCCATAGACAGGGACCAGAACACCGGGGAGCTGTTTTTT. It is translated as CARSPIDRDQNTGELFF.

There are many counts of this clonotype. The V and J genes are TRBV20-1 and TRBJ2-1; the match to TRBD2 covers 7 bases. There are 16 residues in the CDR3. The V and J ends lost 0 bases and 9 bases, in that order; junction bases with no gene match: 14. CDR1 DFQATT and CDR2 SNEGSKA come from the germline V gene (reference sequence). The CDR3 loop is CSARDRIAGIKGEQFF. The CDR3 DNA follows: TGCAGTGCTAGAGATCGGATAGCGGGTATAAAGGGTGAGCAGTTCTTC.

In this sample, this clonotype turned up many times. CDR3 region: CASTQGGGGANVLTF. Written as DNA, the CDR3 is TGTGCCAGCACTCAGGGCGGTGGCGGGGCCAACGTCCTGACTTTC. This chain links TRBV7-2 with TRBJ2-6, with D possibly matching TRBD1 (5 bases). Germline CDR1 is SGHTA and CDR2 is FQGNSA. The V end was cut by 7 bases, the J end by 4 bases, with 14 bases between. This CDR3 spans 15 amino acids.

This clonotype was seen ten or more times. The chain combines TRBV10-2 with TRBJ2-1; D is perhaps TRBD1 (6 bases). The CDR3 runs to 14 residues. V was trimmed by 8 bases and J by 4 bases, leaving 15 bases between them. Germline CDR1 is WSHSY and CDR2 is SAAADI. The CDR3 DNA sequence: TGCGCCAGCGGGGCCTGGGGGCTATACAATGAGCAGTTCTTC. Protein sequence: CASGAWGLYNEQFF.

At least ten counts were recorded for this clonotype. The V call is TRBV12-3 or TRBV12-4, the J call TRBJ2-1; 8 bases line up with TRBD2. The CDR3 is 17 amino acids. Trimming cost V 6 bases and J 1 base; bases outside gene matches: 11. The CDR3 DNA follows: TGTGCCAGCAGCTCTAACCGCTCTAGCGGGTCCTACAATGAGCAGTTCTTC. Translated: CASSSNRSSGSYNEQFF.

This clonotype was picked up many times. The CDR3 bases are TGTGCCAGCAGCTCAATGCGAGGTTACGGCGGTAGGGGCATTCAGTACTTC. Translated, it gives CASSSMRGYGGRGIQYF. The rearrangement joins TRBV7-2 to TRBJ2-4; possibly TRBD1 for D (5 bases). Trimming pared 4 bases from V and 9 bases from J, leaving 25 bases between. The CDR3 extends over 17 amino acids. Germline V lookup: CDR1 SGHTA, CDR2 FQGNSA.

Many counts were recorded for this clonotype. The chain couples TRBV20-1 to TRBJ1-5; the match to TRBD1 covers 7 bases. This CDR3 contains 15 residues. Germline trimming cut 6 bases from V and 5 bases from J; bases unmatched to any gene: 13. From germline, CDR1 is DFQATT and CDR2 SNEGSKA (reference sequence). CDR3: CSALNQQGRDQPQHF. The CDR3 DNA is TGCAGTGCCCTAAACCAACAGGGGCGAGATCAGCCCCAGCATTTT.

This clonotype was counted many times. The chain recombines TRBV7-3 with TRBJ2-1, with 10 nucleotides matching TRBD2. The V segment lost 5 bases and the J segment 9 bases; nucleotides outside the gene matches: 10. From germline, CDR1 is SGHTA and CDR2 FQGTGA. This CDR3 comprises 15 residues. The CDR3 is CASSAGLAGAAEQFF. The CDR3 DNA reads TGTGCCAGCAGCGCGGGGCTAGCGGGAGCAGCTGAGCAGTTCTTC.

This clonotype appeared many times. The chain links TRBV7-2 to TRBJ2-5; no clear D gene. Germline CDR1 reads SGHTA; CDR2 reads FQGNSA. The CDR3 runs 15 residues. Trimming took 5 bases from V and 1 from J, leaving 14 bases between them. The CDR3: CASSPQGRTQETQYF. The DNA of the CDR3 is TGTGCCAGCAGCCCCCAAGGACGAACCCAAGAGACCCAGTACTTC.

This clonotype was seen ten or more times. The gene calls are TRBV28 and TRBJ1-2; 9 bases fit TRBD1. V shed 5 bases and J 7 bases; nucleotides not matched to a gene: 11. Germline assignment: CDR1 MDHEN and CDR2 SYDVKM. The CDR3 spans 15 residues. The CDR3 protein is CASSPTDRGRGGYTF. For the CDR3, the DNA is TGTGCCAGCAGTCCAACGGACAGGGGAAGGGGTGGCTACACCTTC.

This clonotype has at least ten counts. CDR3 sequence: CATRNTGGGYGYTF. The DNA for the CDR3 is TGTGCCACCCGAAATACTGGGGGAGGCTATGGCTACACCTTC. The chain recombines TRBV6-1 with TRBJ1-2, with D possibly TRBD1 on 5 matching bases. Germline V gene data show CDR1 as MNHNS and CDR2 as SASEGT. Trimming removed 10 bases at V and 4 bases at J, with 19 bases between. CDR3 size: 14 residues.

This clonotype was seen repeatedly, ten times or more. The V call is TRBV3-1, the J call TRBJ1-3; tentative D call: TRBD1 (5 bases). Germline loops: CDR1 LGHDT, CDR2 YNNKEL (reference sequence). There are 19 residues in the CDR3. The V gene lost 1 base and the J gene lost 0 bases, with 19 bases spanning the gap. CDR3 bases: TGTGCCAGCAGCCAAGTTATGGGCATGTGGGGGAGCTCTGGAAACACCATATATTTT. Protein product: CASSQVMGMWGSSGNTIYF.

This clonotype has a count of ten or more. The gene calls are TRBV7-9 and TRBJ2-3, with 10 bases matching TRBD2. The V and J ends lost 5 bases and 4 bases, in that order; junction bases with no gene match: 9. The length of the CDR3 is 16 residues. Looked up from germline, CDR1 is SEHNR and CDR2 is FQNEAQ (reference sequence). CDR3 sequence: CASSLGSLAGSDTQYF. CDR3 bases: TGTGCCAGCAGCCTTGGATCACTAGCGGGATCAGATACGCAGTATTTT.

This clonotype was counted at least ten times. This chain uses TRBV29-1 with TRBJ1-2; D gene unclear. The V and J ends lost 3 bases and 5 bases respectively, with 7 bases between them. Germline assignment: CDR1 SQVTM and CDR2 ANQGSEA. The CDR3 covers 11 residues. The CDR3 here is CSVEWEYGYTF. The CDR3 DNA follows: TGCAGCGTTGAGTGGGAATATGGCTACACCTTC.

This clonotype came up many times. The V gene is TRBV4-1, the J gene TRBJ1-6; 8 bases are shared with TRBD1. The junction had 7 bases not matched to a gene; V was cut back by 1 base and J by 11 bases. In germline, CDR1 is MGHRA, CDR2 YSYEKL. The CDR3 sequence is 15 residues long. The CDR3 region is CASSQARTGNPPLHF. The CDR3 DNA follows: TGCGCCAGCAGCCAAGCGAGGACAGGGAATCCACCCCTCCACTTT.

This clonotype has at least ten counts. The J gene is TRBJ2-7, the V gene TRBV7-9; D perhaps matches TRBD1 (6 bases). This CDR3 has 17 amino acids. Looked up from germline, CDR1 is SEHNR and CDR2 is FQNEAQ (reference sequence). Deletions cut 4 bases from V and 1 base from J, with 20 bases between. Here the CDR3 DNA reads TGTGCCAGCAGCTCCGCCCCCCCACACAGGGTTTCCTACGAGCAGTACTTC. It codes for CASSSAPPHRVSYEQYF.

This clonotype was seen many times. V and J are TRBV24-1 and TRBJ2-1, with 8 bases fitting TRBD2. CDR1 KGHDR and CDR2 SFDVKD come from the germline V gene. The trim removed 3 bases at V and 8 bases at J, leaving 14 bases unmatched. This CDR3 comprises 17 residues. The CDR3 nucleotides are TGTGCCACCAGTGATCACGCTCGAGCGGGAGTTTTGGATGAGCAGTTCTTC. Residues: CATSDHARAGVLDEQFF.

This chain links TRBV5-6 with TRBJ1-1; TRBD1 aligns across 7 bases. The CDR3 sequence is 16 residues long. Germline CDR1 is SGHDT and CDR2 is YYEEEE. V was clipped by 1 base and J by 2 bases; unmatched bases: 8. CDR3 residues: CASSLLGQQTNTEAFF. In nucleotides, the CDR3 is TGTGCCAGCAGCTTGTTGGGACAGCAGACTAACACTGAAGCTTTCTTT.

This clonotype was seen at least ten times. V gene TRBV20-1 combines with J gene TRBJ2-7; 10 positions match TRBD2. There are 14 residues in the CDR3. The germline gives CDR1 DFQATT, CDR2 SNEGSKA (reference sequence). V lost 0 bases to trimming and J lost 3 bases; unmatched junction nucleotides: 2. The CDR3 DNA reads TGCAGTGCTAGAGAACTAGCGGGGATCTACGAGCAGTACTTC. As protein: CSARELAGIYEQYF.